The rows below give T cell receptor beta chains drawn from one sample of a study of blood T cells in healthy people across ages. MiXCR, applied by TCRdb to the 5' RACE reads, yields one record per CDR3 protein. The data show more than 800,000 distinct CDR3 sequences, roughly 45% seen once. The sequenced sample was blood. These receptor sequences come from a woman aged 60-70 years in good health. The CDR3 runs from the conserved cysteine through the conserved F or W. The D gene is left open where the match is weak. Clone sizes are given selectively: once, few, many, or a class where the clone is expanded.

v_gene	d_gene	abundance	j_gene	CDR3aa	CDR3nt
TRBV18	-	-	TRBJ1-2	CASSPGPGDNYGYTF	TGTGCCAGCTCACCAGGGCCAGGGGACAACTATGGCTACACCTTC
TRBV10-2	-	-	TRBJ2-7	CAGRSELGEQYF	TGCGCCGGCCGATCGGAGCTAGGCGAGCAGTACTTC
TRBV11-1	-	-	TRBJ2-2	CASSPALTGELFF	TGTGCCAGCAGCCCCGCACTGACCGGGGAGCTGTTTTTT
TRBV7-9	-	-	TRBJ1-3	CASSLGTGTGNTIYF	TGTGCCAGCAGCTTAGGAACAGGGACTGGAAACACCATATATTTT
TRBV2	-	-	TRBJ2-3	CASSYWGAQYF	TGTGCCAGCAGCTACTGGGGCGCGCAGTATTTT
TRBV10-3	-	-	TRBJ2-5	CAISGQVRETQYF	TGTGCCATCAGTGGCCAGGTCCGCGAGACCCAGTACTTC
TRBV20-1	TRBD2	-	TRBJ2-3	CSARDISGRSGTDTQYF	TGCAGTGCTAGAGATATTAGCGGGAGGTCTGGCACAGATACGCAGTATTTT
TRBV5-1	TRBD2	-	TRBJ2-1	CASSLKTTSGGNEQFF	TGCGCCAGCAGCTTGAAGACGACTAGCGGGGGTAATGAGCAGTTCTTC
TRBV28	-	few	TRBJ1-1	CASRYRDGVTEAFF	TGTGCCAGCAGGTACAGGGATGGCGTCACTGAAGCTTTCTTT
TRBV5-1	-	-	TRBJ1-4	CASSLKDGEGEKLFF	TGCGCCAGCAGCTTAAAGGACGGGGAAGGTGAAAAACTGTTTTTT
TRBV12-3/TRBV12-4	TRBD2	-	TRBJ2-7	CASSFREAPGNEQYF	TGTGCCAGCAGTTTCCGGGAGGCCCCGGGGAATGAGCAGTACTTC
TRBV12-3/TRBV12-4	-	-	TRBJ1-5	CATAGGGSYQPQHF	TGTGCCACCGCGGGAGGGGGGAGTTATCAGCCCCAGCATTTT
TRBV3-1	-	many	TRBJ2-7	CASSPSGVAYEQYF	TGTGCCAGCAGCCCCAGTGGGGTAGCCTACGAGCAGTACTTC
TRBV4-3	-	-	TRBJ1-2	CASSQDAVMGYTF	TGCGCCAGCAGCCAAGATGCCGTTATGGGCTACACCTTC
TRBV12-3/TRBV12-4	TRBD2	-	TRBJ2-5	CASSLGLAGLQYF	TGTGCCAGCAGTCTCGGACTAGCGGGGCTACAGTACTTC
TRBV10-3	TRBD1	few	TRBJ1-2	CAISEAHRDRVGSYTF	TGTGCCATCAGTGAGGCCCACCGGGACAGGGTAGGAAGCTACACCTTC
TRBV15	-	-	TRBJ1-4	CATSSGTNDEKLFF	TGTGCCACCAGCAGCGGGACAAACGATGAAAAACTGTTTTTT
TRBV2	TRBD2	-	TRBJ2-1	CASRYGLAGVDEQFF	TGTGCCAGCAGGTACGGACTAGCGGGAGTGGATGAGCAGTTCTTC
TRBV11-1	-	few	TRBJ2-6	CASSQPWANVLTF	TGTGCCAGCAGCCAACCCTGGGCCAACGTCCTGACTTTC
TRBV7-7	-	-	TRBJ1-1	CASSEYPEAEAFF	TGTGCCAGCAGCGAGTACCCCGAAGCAGAAGCTTTCTTT
TRBV18	TRBD2	-	TRBJ2-3	CASSRTSGRLTDTQYF	TGTGCCAGCTCACGGACTAGCGGGAGACTCACAGATACGCAGTATTTT
TRBV27	-	-	TRBJ1-2	CASSFKGYGYTF	TGTGCCAGCAGTTTTAAAGGCTATGGCTACACCTTC
TRBV7-8	TRBD2	-	TRBJ2-1	CASSFSSGRMNEQFF	TGTGCCAGCAGCTTTTCTAGCGGGAGGATGAATGAGCAGTTCTTC
TRBV20-1	-	-	TRBJ2-5	CSAQTGKEAQYF	TGCAGTGCCCAAACAGGCAAGGAGGCCCAGTACTTC
TRBV7-2	TRBD2	-	TRBJ2-7	CASSSTLAGLRFEQYF	TGTGCCAGCAGCTCCACCCTAGCGGGTCTCCGGTTCGAGCAGTACTTC
TRBV25-1	TRBD1	-	TRBJ2-7	CASSEYRGTGRGDNEQYF	TGTGCCAGCAGTGAATATAGAGGGACAGGGAGGGGGGACAATGAGCAGTACTTC
TRBV4-1	TRBD2	-	TRBJ2-3	CASSQGLAGLYTQYF	TGCGCCAGCAGCCAGGGACTAGCGGGATTATATACGCAGTATTTT
TRBV4-1	-	many	TRBJ2-3	CASSQEGTDTQYF	TGTGCCAGCAGCCAAGAGGGCACAGATACGCAGTATTTT
TRBV28	TRBD1	few	TRBJ2-5	CASSDDRGRETQYF	TGTGCCAGCAGTGACGACAGGGGCCGGGAGACCCAGTACTTC
TRBV20-1	TRBD2	-	TRBJ2-1	CSARDRTSGVNEQFF	TGCAGTGCTAGAGATCGGACTAGCGGAGTGAATGAGCAGTTCTTC
TRBV20-1	-	once	TRBJ2-3	CSASRLDDIPDTQYF	TGCAGTGCTAGTCGGCTGGACGATATCCCAGATACGCAGTATTTT
TRBV9	-	-	TRBJ2-1	CASSVVASGYEQFF	TGTGCCAGCAGCGTAGTAGCGAGCGGTTATGAGCAGTTCTTC
TRBV7-3	-	-	TRBJ2-7	CASSPRGGSPYEQYF	TGTGCCAGCAGCCCTAGGGGGGGCTCTCCCTACGAGCAGTACTTC
TRBV25-1	-	few	TRBJ1-6	CASSKAGAESPLHF	TGTGCCAGCAGTAAAGCAGGGGCCGAGTCACCCCTCCACTTT
TRBV20-1	-	-	TRBJ1-1	CSASLGVLLNTEAFF	TGCAGTGCTAGTCTAGGGGTCCTACTGAACACTGAAGCTTTCTTT
TRBV7-8	-	-	TRBJ2-7	CATRGRAYEQYF	TGTGCAACCAGGGGGAGGGCTTACGAGCAGTACTTC
TRBV20-1	-	-	TRBJ2-7	CSAGGGRFPYEQYF	TGCAGTGCTGGGGGGGGCCGCTTCCCCTACGAGCAGTACTTC
TRBV29-1	-	few	TRBJ2-7	CSVVGLQTYEQYF	TGCAGCGTTGTGGGACTTCAGACCTACGAGCAGTACTTC
TRBV6-5	TRBD1	-	TRBJ2-7	CASSQTGGLEQYF	TGTGCCAGCAGTCAGACAGGGGGGCTCGAGCAGTACTTC
TRBV6-6	-	many	TRBJ1-2	CASTNRRIEDYGYTF	TGTGCCAGCACCAATCGGCGAATTGAGGACTATGGCTACACCTTC
TRBV9	-	-	TRBJ2-5	CASSPAGGMTQYF	TGTGCCAGCAGCCCCGCCGGTGGTATGACCCAGTACTTC
TRBV10-3	-	once	TRBJ2-1	CAIHRSGGSYNEQFF	TGTGCCATCCACCGTAGCGGAGGCTCCTACAATGAGCAGTTCTTC
TRBV5-5	-	-	TRBJ2-5	CASSLSGLMSETQYF	TGTGCCAGCAGCTTGTCCGGGCTGATGTCAGAGACCCAGTACTTC
TRBV7-2	TRBD1	many	TRBJ2-3	CASSPPGQGADTQYF	TGTGCCAGCAGCCCTCCGGGACAGGGGGCGGATACGCAGTATTTT
TRBV3-1	-	-	TRBJ2-7	CASSLPAESSYEQYF	TGTGCCAGCAGCCTACCAGCGGAAAGCTCCTACGAGCAGTACTTC
TRBV29-1	TRBD1	-	TRBJ1-1	CSVDRVTAEAFF	TGCAGCGTGGACAGGGTTACGGCTGAAGCTTTCTTT
TRBV28	-	-	TRBJ2-3	CATTFGGASKSTDTQYF	TGTGCCACAACTTTTGGGGGCGCTAGCAAAAGCACAGATACGCAGTATTTT
TRBV7-8	-	-	TRBJ1-5	CASSYRQHSNQPQHF	TGTGCCAGCAGCTATAGACAGCATAGCAATCAGCCCCAGCATTTT
TRBV10-3	-	-	TRBJ2-7	CATFSQRVPREQYF	TGTGCCACCTTTAGCCAGCGGGTCCCTCGCGAGCAGTACTTC
TRBV9	TRBD1	-	TRBJ2-6	CASSVADRDPGANVLTF	TGTGCCAGCAGCGTAGCAGACAGGGACCCTGGGGCCAACGTCCTGACTTTC
TRBV7-8	-	-	TRBJ2-3	CASSSRDGSHSTDTQYF	TGTGCCAGCAGCTCCCGGGACGGGAGTCATAGCACAGATACGCAGTATTTT
TRBV6-4	-	-	TRBJ1-6	CAKPQWARKSGSYNSPLHF	TGTGCCAAACCTCAATGGGCGAGGAAGAGTGGCTCCTATAATTCACCCCTCCACTTT
TRBV15	TRBD2	few	TRBJ2-7	CATSRREGYEQYF	TGTGCCACCAGTCGGCGGGAGGGCTACGAGCAGTACTTC
TRBV24-1	-	-	TRBJ2-7	CATSDGHADRPYEQYF	TGTGCCACCAGTGATGGCCATGCGGACAGACCTTACGAGCAGTACTTC
TRBV9	-	few	TRBJ1-2	CASSSKGGGDYGYTF	TGTGCCAGCAGCTCAAAGGGCGGAGGGGACTATGGCTACACCTTC
TRBV20-1	-	-	TRBJ2-7	CSARARVSGEQYF	TGCAGTGCTAGGGCAAGGGTGTCAGGCGAGCAGTACTTC
TRBV29-1	TRBD2	many	TRBJ2-7	CSVGSSGYEQYF	TGCAGCGTTGGGTCTAGCGGATACGAGCAGTACTTC